One and the same sample provided the 32 T cell receptor beta chains below, sequenced in a study of T cells in Graves' hyperthyroidism and ophthalmopathy. TCR beta CDR3 sequences were amplified from RNA transcripts. The HTBI primer set was used in a first-round RT-PCR of the TCR CDR3. TCRdb recomputed calls from the multiplex PCR reads with MiXCR, one row per CDR3 protein. The sample contains about 620,000 distinct CDR3 sequences, about a sixth of which appear only once. What was sequenced was blood. These receptors all come from a young woman with Graves' hyperthyroidism.

This chain connects TRBV27 to TRBJ2-1; D gene unclear. Trimming pared 6 bases from V and 7 bases from J, leaving 13 bases between. The CDR3 is made up of 13 amino acids. Germline CDR1 is MNHEY and CDR2 is SMNVEV (reference sequence). CDR3 residues: CASRDSEANEQFF. The CDR3, as DNA: TGTGCCAGCAGGGATAGTGAGGCAAATGAGCAGTTCTTC.

Ten or more counts support this clonotype. The chain joins TRBV5-1 to TRBJ2-1; 11 bases align to TRBD2. CDR3 length: 15 residues. Per the germline V gene, CDR1 is SGHRS and CDR2 is YFSETQ. The ends lost 4 bases at V and 7 bases at J; junction bases unmatched: 7. The CDR3: CASSIYGTSGNEQFF. The CDR3 nucleotides read TGCGCCAGCAGCATATACGGGACTAGCGGAAATGAGCAGTTCTTC.

The rearrangement links TRBV10-3 to TRBJ2-2; D gene ambiguous. CDR1 is ENHRY, CDR2 SYGVKD, per germline. V lost 4 bases and J 0 bases, leaving 6 bases between the germline ends. CDR3 length: 14 amino acids. The CDR3 loop reads CAISVTANTGELFF. As DNA, the CDR3 is TGTGCCATCAGTGTGACGGCGAACACCGGGGAGCTGTTTTTT.

This clonotype appeared many times. CDR3: CASSFRQGYEQYF. The CDR3, as DNA: TGTGCCAGCAGCTTTAGACAGGGCTACGAGCAGTACTTC. The rearrangement links TRBV7-9 to TRBJ2-7; 7 nucleotides align to TRBD1. Trimming cost V 3 bases and J 3 bases; bases outside gene matches: 2. Germline V gives CDR1 SEHNR, CDR2 FQNEAQ (reference sequence). The CDR3 has 13 amino acids.

This clonotype has ten or more counts. The chain links TRBV28 to TRBJ2-1; no reliable D call. The CDR3 consists of 16 residues. The ends were cut back, 3 bases at V and 0 bases at J, with 12 bases in the middle. The V gene's germline CDR1 is MDHEN and CDR2 SYDVKM. CDR3 region: CASSFITASSYNEQFF. The CDR3 DNA sequence: TGTGCCAGCAGTTTCATTACGGCTAGCTCCTACAATGAGCAGTTCTTC.

This clonotype was seen at least ten times. This chain uses TRBV2 with TRBJ2-7, with 7 bases aligning to TRBD2. The CDR3 runs 11 residues. The germline CDR1 and CDR2 sequences are SNHLY and FYNNEI. V lost 6 bases, J lost 9 bases, and 5 bases stayed unmatched. CDR3 residues: CASRGSGMQYF. CDR3 in DNA: TGTGCCAGCAGGGGGAGCGGGATGCAGTACTTC.

This clonotype was observed many times. This chain links TRBV28 with TRBJ1-5, with D perhaps TRBD1 (6 bases). This CDR3 is built from 18 residues. The germline CDR1 and CDR2 sequences are MDHEN and SYDVKM. Trimming pared 5 bases from V and 5 bases from J, leaving 25 bases between. Here the CDR3 DNA reads TGTGCCAGCAGTCTACCTCATGAATCAGGGGCTAGAGATCAGCCCCAGCATTTT. It translates to CASSLPHESGARDQPQHF.

Only a few counts were recorded for this clonotype. V and J are TRBV5-1 and TRBJ2-2; 7 bases are a match to TRBD1. CDR1 and CDR2 (germline): SGHRS, YFSETQ. The V gene end was trimmed by 4 bases and the J gene end by 2 bases; junction bases not matched to a gene: 11. This CDR3 region has 17 residues. This CDR3 reads CASSDTPGQINTGELFF. CDR3 sequence (DNA): TGCGCCAGCAGCGACACCCCGGGACAGATTAACACCGGGGAGCTGTTTTTT.

This clonotype was observed a few times. This chain uses TRBV15 with TRBJ1-5; D is uncertain. There are 17 residues in the CDR3. The V and J ends lost 0 bases and 0 bases respectively, with 12 bases between them. CDR1 and CDR2 from the germline V gene are LNHNV and YYDKDF (reference sequence). CDR3 DNA: TGTGCCACCAGCAGAGATGTAGGGTTATATAGCAATCAGCCCCAGCATTTT. Protein product: CATSRDVGLYSNQPQHF.

This clonotype came up many times. The V and J genes are TRBV30 and TRBJ1-5; 9 bases align to TRBD1. V shed 6 bases, J shed 3 bases, and the junction held 12 bases outside the gene matches. Germline CDR1 is GTSNPN and CDR2 is SVGIG (reference sequence). The CDR3 is made up of 16 amino acids. The CDR3 region has the DNA TGTGCCTGTTCTACAGGGGGCGACGGCCTCAATCAGCCCCAGCATTTT. Protein: CACSTGGDGLNQPQHF.

This clonotype showed up many times. The chain couples TRBV6-1 to TRBJ2-7; possible D gene TRBD2, 6 bases. In germline, CDR1 is MNHNS, CDR2 SASEGT. Between the trimmed V and J ends, which lost 5 bases and 7 bases, there was a span of 15 bases. This CDR3 spans 13 amino acids. The CDR3 sequence: CASSTRDSGEQYF. The CDR3 nucleotides are TGTGCCAGCAGTACCCGGGACTCGGGAGAGCAGTACTTC.

This clonotype was counted between two and nine times. This sequence joins TRBV28 and TRBJ1-5; a weak D match, TRBD1 (5 bases). Per the germline V gene, CDR1 is MDHEN and CDR2 is SYDVKM. The length of the CDR3 is 16 residues. Deletions cut 3 bases from V and 2 bases from J, with 14 bases between. This CDR3 is CASSFPGPYRNQPQHF. In DNA, the CDR3 is TGTGCCAGCAGTTTCCCGGGACCGTACCGCAATCAGCCCCAGCATTTT.

As regards this clonotype: Possible read error: a much larger clone is one base away. The final CDR3 position lacks the conserved phenylalanine or tryptophan, pointing to a likely read error. This rearrangement joins TRBV7-2 to TRBJ1-2; 11 nucleotides align to TRBD1. CDR1 is SGHTA and CDR2 is FQGNSA in the germline V gene. J lost 5 bases, V lost 4 bases, and 6 bases had no gene match. The CDR3 length is 15 residues. CDR3 nucleotides: TGTGCCAGCAGCTGGGGACAGGGGGAGTATTATGGCTACACCCTC. This encodes CASSWGQGEYYGYTL.

This clonotype has at least ten counts. The rearrangement joins TRBV28 to TRBJ1-2; D is ambiguous. The CDR3 is 15 amino acids. The V end was cut by 2 bases, the J end by 4 bases, with 14 bases between. The germline gives CDR1 MDHEN, CDR2 SYDVKM. The CDR3 sequence is CASSLKNRAFYGYTF. CDR3 nucleotides: TGTGCCAGCAGTTTAAAAAACAGAGCCTTCTATGGCTACACCTTC.

The chain uses TRBV3-1 and TRBJ2-7; TRBD2 is a possible D gene (5 bases). The CDR3 length is 14 residues. CDR1 is LGHDT and CDR2 is YNNKEL in the germline V gene (reference sequence). Trimming shortened V by 6 bases and J by 6 bases, and 18 bases separated the two germline ends. The CDR3 DNA sequence: TGTGCCAGCAGGGATAGCGAAAATCGGTTCGAGCAGTACTTC. Translating gives CASRDSENRFEQYF.

There are many counts of this clonotype. The chain links TRBV5-1 to TRBJ1-2; D uncertain. Trimming cost V 0 bases and J 8 bases, with 11 bases left between them. The length of the CDR3 is 13 residues. The germline V gene has CDR1 SGHRS and CDR2 YFSETQ. CDR3 sequence reads: CASSLDLEVGYTF. CDR3 DNA: TGCGCCAGCAGCTTGGATTTGGAGGTCGGCTACACCTTC.

Ten or more counts support this clonotype. V gene TRBV27 combines with J gene TRBJ2-1; the match to TRBD2 covers 11 bases. Germline-derived CDR1 and CDR2 are MNHEY and SMNVEV (reference sequence). This CDR3 contains 14 residues. V lost 6 bases and J lost 9; bases outside the gene matches: 7. The CDR3 nucleotides are TGTGCCAGCAGGGGACTAGCGGCTCCTGGTGAGCAGTTCTTC. This translates into CASRGLAAPGEQFF.

This clonotype was picked up a small number of times. The chain recombines TRBV5-1 with TRBJ2-7, with D hard to call. V was pared by 0 bases and J by 1 base, with 11 bases between. The CDR3 covers 15 residues. Germline CDR1 is SGHRS and CDR2 is YFSETQ. The CDR3 region has the DNA TGCGCCAGCAGCTTGGACTTGTCGCGTTCCTACGAGCAGTACTTC. Translated: CASSLDLSRSYEQYF.

This clonotype was detected only a few times. The chain links TRBV20-1 to TRBJ1-4; D gene ambiguous. CDR3 length equals 15 residues. CDR1 DFQATT and CDR2 SNEGSKA come from the germline V gene (reference sequence). The V end lost 2 bases, the J end lost 8 bases, and 18 bases lay between the germline ends. CDR3 nucleotide sequence: TGCAGTGCTAGAAGTCCGGGCTTCGACGGGGAAAAACTGTTTTTT. Translated: CSARSPGFDGEKLFF.

This clonotype was detected only a few times. The rearrangement joins TRBV29-1 to TRBJ2-1; 9 positions agree with TRBD1. The V segment lost 5 bases and the J segment 9 bases; nucleotides outside the gene matches: 17. Per the germline V gene, CDR1 is SQVTM and CDR2 is ANQGSEA. This CDR3 contains 16 residues. The CDR3 spells CSVKKISGTGSGEQFF. In DNA, the CDR3 is TGCAGCGTTAAAAAAATCTCCGGGACAGGGTCCGGTGAGCAGTTCTTC.

For this clonotype: The junction differs from germline at one of its ends, possibly a read error. The rearrangement joins TRBV7-7 to TRBJ2-5; the match to TRBD2 covers 10 bases. CDR3 length: 16 amino acids. The germline V gene has CDR1 SSHAT and CDR2 FNYEAQ (reference sequence). CDR3 in amino acids: CASSLGGLATRETQYF. The CDR3 coding sequence is TGTGCTAGCAGCTTAGGGGGACTAGCGACGCGGGAGACCCAGTACTTC. Full variable domain (outside the CDR3, taken from reference TRBV7-7 and TRBJ2-5): GAGVSQSPRYKVTKRGQDVTLRCDPISSHATLYWYQQALGQGPEFLTYFNYEAQPDKSGLPSDRFSAERPEGSISTLTIQRTEQRDSAMYRCASSLGGLATRETQYFGPGTRLLVL.

This clonotype was found many times. This rearrangement joins TRBV20-1 to TRBJ1-1, with no clear D. Looked up from germline, CDR1 is DFQATT and CDR2 is SNEGSKA (reference sequence). The CDR3 length is 13 residues. V lost 4 bases to trimming and J lost 0 bases, with 9 bases between them. The CDR3 nucleotides read TGCAGTGCTACGTCCACAGTGAACACTGAAGCTTTCTTT. It codes for CSATSTVNTEAFF.

This clonotype was detected ten times or more. The V gene is TRBV30, the J gene TRBJ1-1; D call uncertain. Germline V gene data show CDR1 as GTSNPN and CDR2 as SVGIG (reference sequence). Trimming left V 2 bases short and J 3 bases short, with 7 bases between. The length of the CDR3 is 12 residues. In DNA, the CDR3 is TGTGCCTGGAGTCCACAAGACACTGAAGCTTTCTTT. It encodes CAWSPQDTEAFF. The full variable domain, completed using reference TRBV30 and TRBJ1-1, is SQTIHQWPATLVQPVGSPLSLECTVEGTSNPNLYWYRQAAGRGLQLLFYSVGIGQISSEVPQNLSASRPQDRQFILSSKKLLLSDSGFYLCAWSPQDTEAFFGQGTRLTVV.

This rearrangement joins TRBV11-2 to TRBJ1-2; D gene ambiguous. CDR1 is SGHAT and CDR2 is FQNNGV in the germline V gene. This CDR3 has 14 amino acids. The ends were cut back, 5 bases at V and 4 bases at J, with 14 bases in the middle. The DNA of the CDR3 is TGTGCCAGCAGCCCTGTGGTAGAAATCTATGGCTACACCTTC. Its translation is CASSPVVEIYGYTF.

This clonotype has just a few counts. The chain is built from TRBV29-1 and TRBJ2-5, with 11 bases identical to TRBD2. Germline trimming cut 1 base from V and 1 base from J; bases unmatched to any gene: 8. The CDR3 sequence is 17 residues long. Looked up from germline, CDR1 is SQVTM and CDR2 is ANQGSEA. The CDR3 region has the DNA TGCAGCGTTGAAGCACCGGAGACTAGCGGGGTCCAAGAGACCCAGTACTTC. It yields the protein CSVEAPETSGVQETQYF.

This clonotype was seen a handful of times. The V call is TRBV6-1, the J call TRBJ2-4; the D call may be TRBD1 or TRBD2 (5 bases each). Germline V gene lookup returns CDR1 MNHNS and CDR2 SASEGT. Trimming stripped 8 bases from V and 0 bases from J, with 14 bases between. This CDR3 has 15 amino acids. This CDR3 reads CASGDGGLAKNIQYF. CDR3 sequence (DNA): TGTGCCAGCGGGGACGGCGGATTAGCCAAAAACATTCAGTACTTC.

This rearrangement joins TRBV10-3 to TRBJ2-3; 8 bases are shared with TRBD2. Looked up from germline, CDR1 is ENHRY and CDR2 is SYGVKD. J gave up 4 bases and V 2 bases, and 5 bases lay outside the gene matches. This CDR3 is built from 15 residues. The CDR3 is CAISESGAGADTQYF. The CDR3 DNA follows: TGTGCCATCAGTGAGAGCGGAGCGGGAGCAGATACGCAGTATTTT.

This clonotype was counted a few times. The rearrangement uses TRBV4-3 and TRBJ1-2, with D maybe TRBD1 (5 bases). Looked up from germline, CDR1 is LGHNA and CDR2 is YSLEER. V lost 0 bases, J lost 8 bases, and 16 bases lay in between. The CDR3 has 15 amino acids. In nucleotides, the CDR3 is TGCGCCAGCAGCCAAGATGCAATAGGGGTTTCAGGCTACACCTTC. Translated: CASSQDAIGVSGYTF.

This clonotype was found a few times. The rearrangement joins TRBV7-8 to TRBJ2-7; no clear D gene. The CDR3 runs 16 residues. The V end was cut by 4 bases, the J end by 0 bases, with 16 bases between. The germline gives CDR1 SGHVS, CDR2 FQNEAQ. The CDR3 bases are TGTGCCAGCAGCTCACCTTCGGCACCCAACTCCTACGAGCAGTACTTC. It is translated as CASSSPSAPNSYEQYF.

This clonotype showed up many times. The chain joins TRBV5-1 to TRBJ1-2; D gene uncertain. The CDR3 contains 13 residues. Germline V gene lookup returns CDR1 SGHRS and CDR2 YFSETQ. V was clipped by 0 bases and J by 8 bases, with 11 bases between them. The CDR3 DNA follows: TGCGCCAGCAGCTTGGCCCGCGAGGACGGCTACACCTTC. It specifies CASSLAREDGYTF.

There are a few counts of this clonotype. At one boundary the junction diverges from the germline segment, which might be a read error. In nucleotides, the CDR3 is TGTGCCGGCAGCCTAGGACAGGGCTATGGCTACACCTTC. Protein sequence: CAGSLGQGYGYTF. V usage is TRBV3-1 and J usage is TRBJ1-2, with 8 bases matching TRBD1. In germline, CDR1 is LGHDT, CDR2 YNNKEL (reference sequence). The CDR3 is 13 residues long.

This clonotype showed up many times. This rearrangement joins TRBV6-2 or TRBV6-3 to TRBJ1-1; 7 nucleotides match TRBD1. The V and J ends lost 5 bases and 10 bases, in that order; junction bases with no gene match: 7. This CDR3 region has 12 residues. Germline loops: CDR1 MNHEY, CDR2 SVGEGT. In DNA, the CDR3 is TGTGCCAGCAGTCTGAACAGGGGTCGAGCTTTCTTT. Its translation is CASSLNRGRAFF.